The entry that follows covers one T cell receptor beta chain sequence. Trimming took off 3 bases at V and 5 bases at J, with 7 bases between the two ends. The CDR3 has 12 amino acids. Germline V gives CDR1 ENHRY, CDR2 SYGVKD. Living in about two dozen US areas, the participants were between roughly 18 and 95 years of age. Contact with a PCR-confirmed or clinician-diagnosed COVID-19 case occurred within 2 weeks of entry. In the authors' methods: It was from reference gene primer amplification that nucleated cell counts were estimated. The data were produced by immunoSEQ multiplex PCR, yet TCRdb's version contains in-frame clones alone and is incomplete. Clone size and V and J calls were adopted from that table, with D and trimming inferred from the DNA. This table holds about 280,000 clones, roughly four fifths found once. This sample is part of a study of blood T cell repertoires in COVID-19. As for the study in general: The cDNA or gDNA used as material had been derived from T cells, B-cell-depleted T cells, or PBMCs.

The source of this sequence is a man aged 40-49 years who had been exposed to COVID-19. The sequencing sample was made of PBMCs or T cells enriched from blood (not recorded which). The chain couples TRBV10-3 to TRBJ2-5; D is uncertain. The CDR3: CAISDAGETQYF. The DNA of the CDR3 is TGTGCCATCAGTGATGCCGGGGAGACCCAGTACTTC.